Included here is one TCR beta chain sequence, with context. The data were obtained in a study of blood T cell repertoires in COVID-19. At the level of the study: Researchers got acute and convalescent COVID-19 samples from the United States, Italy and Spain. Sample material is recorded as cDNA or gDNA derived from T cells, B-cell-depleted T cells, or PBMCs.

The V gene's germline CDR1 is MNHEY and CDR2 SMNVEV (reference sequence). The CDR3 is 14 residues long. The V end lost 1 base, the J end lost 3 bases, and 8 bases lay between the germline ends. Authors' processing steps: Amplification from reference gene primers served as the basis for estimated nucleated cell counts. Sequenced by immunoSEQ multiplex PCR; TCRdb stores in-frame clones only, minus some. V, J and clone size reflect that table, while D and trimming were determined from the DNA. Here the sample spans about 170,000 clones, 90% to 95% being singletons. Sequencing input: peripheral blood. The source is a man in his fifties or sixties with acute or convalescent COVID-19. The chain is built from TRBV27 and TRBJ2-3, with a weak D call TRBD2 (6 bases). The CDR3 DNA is TGTGCCAGCAGTTTATTGGCGGGGACAGATACGCAGTATTTT. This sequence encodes CASSLLAGTDTQYF.